This record covers a single TCR beta chain. Its antigen is not known. The data derive from a study of OX40 agonist ivuxolimab in advanced cancers. Study summary: Two cutaneous melanoma patients and one hepatocellular carcinoma patient, three in all, had partial responses.

Libraries were prepared by immunoSEQ multiplex PCR; TCRdb keeps only in-frame clonotypes and omits some of them. Here the sample spans about 16,000 clones, about 86% being singletons. Study-wide findings and caveats: Nonresponders, in some cases, also had low normalized T-cell clonal expansion. Undetermined was the antigen specificity of the expanded peripheral T cells. Expansion of clones was among the lowest in partial responders at 0.1-3.0 mg/kg.

The ends were cut back, 2 bases at V and 5 bases at J, with 9 bases in the middle. Germline values: CDR1 MNHEY, CDR2 SVGAGI. CDR3 length: 13 residues. The chain uses TRBV6-5 and TRBJ1-1; D remains ambiguous. This TCR was sampled from an adult with an advanced solid tumor such as melanoma, head and neck, liver or kidney cancer. The material sequenced was CD4+ or CD8+ T cells sorted from blood, taken in a trial of the OX40 agonist ivuxolimab. The CDR3 region is CASSYTFKTEAFF. CDR3 DNA sequence: TGTGCCAGCAGTTACACCTTTAAAACTGAAGCTTTCTTT.